The source of this T cell receptor beta chain is a study of blood T cell repertoires in COVID-19. Study-level background: Specimens from acute and convalescent COVID-19 originated in the United States, Italy and Spain.

How the authors handled the data: The assay estimated nucleated cells by amplifying reference gene primers. TCRdb keeps only in-frame clones here, not all; method: immunoSEQ multiplex PCR. From that table come the V and J calls and clone size; the DNA was used to work out D and trimming. The sample has 300,000 or so clones; 80% to 90% are singletons. The CDR3 covers 13 residues. V was clipped by 8 bases and J by 3 bases, with 14 bases between them. The material sequenced was peripheral blood. This sequence joins TRBV12-3 or TRBV12-4 and TRBJ2-7; D unclear. The TCR sequence derives from a man aged 18 to 29 who had recovered from COVID-19. CDR3 in DNA: TGTGCCAGCTCCCCGAACGGCGGCTACGAGCAGTACTTC. This codes for CASSPNGGYEQYF.